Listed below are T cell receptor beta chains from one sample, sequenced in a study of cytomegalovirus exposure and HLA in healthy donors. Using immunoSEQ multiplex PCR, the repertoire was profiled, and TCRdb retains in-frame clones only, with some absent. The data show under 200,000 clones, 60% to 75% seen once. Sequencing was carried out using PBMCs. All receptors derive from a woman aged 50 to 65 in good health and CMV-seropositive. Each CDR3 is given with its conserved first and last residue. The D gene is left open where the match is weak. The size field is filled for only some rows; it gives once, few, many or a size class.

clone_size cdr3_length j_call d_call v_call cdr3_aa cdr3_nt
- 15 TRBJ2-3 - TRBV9 CASSPGLAGADTQYF TGTGCCAGCAGCCCAGGGCTCGCAGGGGCAGATACGCAGTATTTT
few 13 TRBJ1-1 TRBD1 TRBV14 CASTLTGGTEAFF TGTGCCAGCACCTTAACAGGGGGCACTGAAGCTTTCTTT
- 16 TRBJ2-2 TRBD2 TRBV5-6 CASSLEGSGDTGELFF TGTGCCAGCAGCCTGGAAGGTAGCGGGGACACCGGGGAGCTGTTTTTT
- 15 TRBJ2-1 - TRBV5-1 CASSPWRRSYNEQFF TGCGCCAGCAGCCCCTGGAGACGCTCCTACAATGAGCAGTTCTTC
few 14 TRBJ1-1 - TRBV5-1 CASSLDGGRAEAFF TGCGCCAGCAGCTTGGACGGGGGGAGGGCTGAAGCTTTCTTT
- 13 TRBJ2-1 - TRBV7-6 CASSLAREDEQFF TGTGCCAGCAGCTTAGCGCGTGAAGATGAGCAGTTCTTC
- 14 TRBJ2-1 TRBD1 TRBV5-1 CASSGGQSYNEQFF TGCGCCAGCAGCGGGGGACAGTCCTACAATGAGCAGTTCTTC
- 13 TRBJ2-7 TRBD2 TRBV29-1 CSGRLAGSYEQYF TGCAGCGGGAGACTAGCGGGGAGCTACGAGCAGTACTTC
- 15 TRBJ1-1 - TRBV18 CASSPWQDFRGEAFF TGTGCCAGCTCACCATGGCAGGACTTTCGGGGTGAAGCTTTCTTT
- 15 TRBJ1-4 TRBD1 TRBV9 CASSPTGTGNEKLFF TGTGCCAGCAGCCCGACCGGGACAGGGAATGAAAAACTGTTTTTT
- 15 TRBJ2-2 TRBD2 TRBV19 CASSMASGVIGELFF TGTGCCAGTAGTATGGCCAGCGGGGTTATCGGGGAGCTGTTTTTT
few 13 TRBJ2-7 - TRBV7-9 CASSLDTSYEQYF TGTGCCAGCAGCTTAGACACGTCCTACGAGCAGTACTTC
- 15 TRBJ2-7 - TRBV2 CASSNRDLFPYEQYF TGTGCCAGCAGTAACCGGGACTTATTCCCATACGAGCAGTACTTC
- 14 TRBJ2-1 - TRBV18 CASSPPSSYNEQFF TGTGCCAGCTCACCACCTAGCTCCTACAATGAGCAGTTCTTC
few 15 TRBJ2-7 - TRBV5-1 CASSSKQQPTYEQYF TGCGCCAGCAGCTCCAAACAGCAACCTACCTACGAGCAGTACTTC
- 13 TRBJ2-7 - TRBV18 CASSPGYSYEQYF TGTGCCAGCTCGCCGGGGTACAGTTACGAGCAGTACTTC
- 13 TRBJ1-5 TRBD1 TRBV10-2 CASTDRVNQPQHF TGCGCCAGCACGGACAGGGTCAATCAGCCCCAGCATTTT
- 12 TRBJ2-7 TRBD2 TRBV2 CASLGGGYEQYF TGTGCCAGCTTGGGGGGGGGCTACGAGCAGTACTTC
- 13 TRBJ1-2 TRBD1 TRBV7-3 CASSFGQDYGYTF TGTGCCAGCAGCTTCGGACAGGATTATGGCTACACCTTC
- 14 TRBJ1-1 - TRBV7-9 CASSYGARNTEAFF TGTGCCAGCAGCTACGGAGCCAGGAACACTGAAGCTTTCTTT
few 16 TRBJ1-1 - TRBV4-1 CASSPRETFRRTEAFF TGCGCCAGCAGCCCACGAGAGACTTTCCGGCGGACTGAAGCTTTCTTT
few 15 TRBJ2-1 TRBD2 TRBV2 CASRASGGPLDEQFF TGTGCCAGCAGGGCTAGCGGGGGGCCTTTAGATGAGCAGTTCTTC
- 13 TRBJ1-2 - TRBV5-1 CASSLVTDSLITF TGCGCCAGCAGCTTGGTTACAGATTCTTTGATAACCTTC
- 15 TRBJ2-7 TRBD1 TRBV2 CASSRDRGKVYEQYF TGTGCCAGCAGCCGGGACAGGGGTAAGGTCTACGAGCAGTACTTC
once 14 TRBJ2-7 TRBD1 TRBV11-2 CASSLVQGSYEQYF TGTGCCAGCAGCTTAGTACAGGGGAGCTACGAGCAGTACTTC
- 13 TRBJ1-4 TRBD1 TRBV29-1 CSVAGGKGEKLFF TGCAGCGTTGCAGGGGGCAAAGGTGAAAAACTGTTTTTT
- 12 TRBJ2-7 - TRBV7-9 CSSSHTYYEQYF TGTTCCAGCAGCCACACATACTACGAGCAGTACTTC
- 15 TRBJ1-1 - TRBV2 CASTDTRPGNTEAFF TGTGCCAGCACCGATACCAGGCCGGGAAACACTGAAGCTTTCTTT